This paragraph covers one TCR beta chain sequence. Its antigen remains unidentified. Extracted RNA was reverse transcribed, and the resulting cDNA served as sequencing template. Using immunoSEQ multiplex PCR, the repertoire was profiled, and TCRdb retains in-frame clones only, with some absent. The table lists about 180,000 clones, just over 65% of them singletons. The sample originates from a study of CD8+ T cells in alopecia areata. Study at large: Twice daily, treated patients received 5 to 10 mg of oral tofacitinib. The study's findings and limits: An increase in clonality over normal scalp was evident in lesional scalp, especially alopecia totalis/universalis. Sequence data from scalp samples additionally include resident alphabeta T cells of normal skin.

Sorted out of PBMCs were CD4+ T cells and CD8+ T cells. The TCR sequence derives from a human donor with alopecia areata. Sample: CD8+ T cells sorted from blood, taken at week 0.

The CDR3 nucleotides read TGTGCCTGGGGGCAGGGGGTAGGCACTGAAGCTTTCTTT. Its protein product is CAWGQGVGTEAFF. This sequence joins TRBV30 and TRBJ1-1; 7 bases align to TRBD1. V lost 5 bases, J lost 4 bases, and 7 bases stayed unmatched. Per germline, CDR1 GTSNPN and CDR2 SVGIG (reference sequence). The CDR3 has 13 residues. The full variable domain, its missing parts supplied by reference TRBV30 and TRBJ1-1, is SQTIHQWPATLVQPVGSPLSLECTVEGTSNPNLYWYRQAAGRGLQLLFYSVGIGQISSEVPQNLSASRPQDRQFILSSKKLLLSDSGFYLCAWGQGVGTEAFFGQGTRLTVV.